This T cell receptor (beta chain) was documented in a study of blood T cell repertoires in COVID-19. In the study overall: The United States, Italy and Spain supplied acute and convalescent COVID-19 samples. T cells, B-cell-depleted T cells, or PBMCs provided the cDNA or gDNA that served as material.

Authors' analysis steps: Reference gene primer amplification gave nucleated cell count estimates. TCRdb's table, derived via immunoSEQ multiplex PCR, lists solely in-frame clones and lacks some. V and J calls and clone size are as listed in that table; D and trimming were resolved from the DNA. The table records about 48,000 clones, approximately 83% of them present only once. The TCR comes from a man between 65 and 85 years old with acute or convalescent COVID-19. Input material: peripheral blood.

The CDR3 is CASSYSFGIYNEQFF. The DNA of the CDR3 is TGTGCCAGCAGTTACTCGTTCGGGATCTACAATGAGCAGTTCTTC. The V call is TRBV6-5, the J call TRBJ2-1; maybe TRBD2 (5 bases). This CDR3 contains 15 residues. The germline V gene has CDR1 MNHEY and CDR2 SVGAGI. The V gene lost 0 bases and the J gene lost 3 bases, with 9 bases spanning the gap.